Presented here are 23 T cell receptor beta chains from one specimen sequenced in a study of T-cell reconstitution after alpha-beta-depleted transplantation in children. During its preparation, the TCRbeta library received unique molecular identifiers. TCRdb itself ran the PCR reads through MiXCR, one entry per CDR3 protein. Of around 670,000 distinct CDR3 sequences in the sample, over 10% were seen once. Source: PBMCs, taken before TCRalphabeta/CD19-depleted stem cell transplant. The receptors come from a girl aged 2 to 9 with congenital amegakaryocytic thrombocytopenia, due to receive a stem cell transplant.

V usage is TRBV5-1 and J usage is TRBJ2-5, with D perhaps matching TRBD2 (6 bases). CDR1 and CDR2 from the germline V gene are SGHRS and YFSETQ. This CDR3 region has 14 residues. Trimming shortened V by 6 bases and J by 3 bases, and 15 bases separated the two germline ends. The CDR3 loop is CASKPLGGEETQYF. DNA for the CDR3: TGCGCCAGCAAACCTTTGGGGGGAGAAGAGACCCAGTACTTC.

This clonotype has just a few counts. The rearrangement joins TRBV7-9 to TRBJ1-1; D not resolved. There are 12 residues in the CDR3. Germline loops: CDR1 SEHNR, CDR2 FQNEAQ (reference sequence). The V and J ends lost 5 bases and 7 bases respectively, with 11 bases between them. CDR3 bases: TGTGCCAGCAGCCCGGCCGGAGATGAAGCTTTCTTT. Amino acid sequence: CASSPAGDEAFF.

Many counts were recorded for this clonotype. V and J are TRBV12-3 or TRBV12-4 and TRBJ1-5, with 7 positions matching TRBD1. The CDR3 loop spans 15 amino acids. Trimming removed 6 bases from V and 11 bases from J; junction bases left unmatched: 16. The CDR3, as DNA: TGTGCCAGCAGAAACAGGGGAGGGCCTTCACAGGCCCAGCATTTT. This gives the protein CASRNRGGPSQAQHF.

The chain carries TRBV5-1 and TRBJ2-6, with D possibly matching TRBD2 (6 bases). CDR1 is SGHRS, CDR2 YFSETQ, per germline. V lost 4 bases and J lost 4, with 15 bases in between. CDR3 length: 16 residues. This CDR3 reads CASSPGLFSGANVLTF. CDR3 nucleotide sequence: TGCGCCAGCAGCCCGGGACTGTTTAGCGGGGCCAACGTCCTGACTTTC. Using reference TRBV5-1 and TRBJ2-6 for the parts outside the CDR3, the full variable domain is KAGVTQTPRYLIKTRGQQVTLSCSPISGHRSVSWYQQTPGQGLQFLFEYFSETQRNKGNFPGRFSGRQFSNSRSEMNVSTLELGDSALYLCASSPGLFSGANVLTFGAGSRLTVL.

The table lists this clonotype with many counts. The rearrangement joins TRBV11-2 to TRBJ2-1, with 10 bases lining up with TRBD2. The CDR3 is 16 residues long. Germline CDR1 SGHAT, CDR2 FQNNGV. With 1 base clipped from V and 5 bases from J, the junction kept 5 bases outside the gene matches. For the CDR3, the DNA is TGTGCCAGCAGCTTAGTGGGGACTAGCGAGCACAATGAGCAGTTCTTC. It yields the protein CASSLVGTSEHNEQFF. The full variable domain, completed using reference TRBV11-2 and TRBJ2-1, is EAGVAQSPRYKIIEKRQSVAFWCNPISGHATLYWYQQILGQGPKLLIQFQNNGVVDDSQLPKDRFSAERLKGVDSTLKIQPAKLEDSAVYLCASSLVGTSEHNEQFFGPGTRLTVL.

This clonotype was seen at least ten times. The chain uses TRBV12-3 or TRBV12-4 and TRBJ1-1, with D perhaps matching TRBD1 (5 bases). There are 16 residues in the CDR3. V dropped 6 bases and J dropped 3 bases, with 20 bases sitting between them. In DNA, the CDR3 is TGTGCCAGCAGCCTGGGTTTTGGACACCAATACACTGAAGCTTTCTTT. Amino acids: CASSLGFGHQYTEAFF.

This clonotype has a handful of counts. This rearrangement joins TRBV5-6 to TRBJ2-1; the match to TRBD1 covers 7 bases. This CDR3 is 16 amino acids long. Germline V lookup: CDR1 SGHDT, CDR2 YYEEEE. The ends lost 2 bases at V and 4 bases at J; junction bases unmatched: 9. This CDR3 reads CASSFIDRDRYNEQFF. The CDR3 region has the DNA TGTGCCAGCAGCTTCATCGACCGGGACAGATACAATGAGCAGTTCTTC.

This clonotype was detected a few times. The CDR3 reads CSARPRGETQYF. CDR3 sequence (DNA): TGCAGTGCTAGACCCCGGGGAGAGACCCAGTACTTC. The rearrangement uses TRBV20-1 and TRBJ2-5, with D tentatively TRBD2 (5 bases). CDR3 length: 12 amino acids. The V end was cut by 2 bases, the J end by 4 bases, with 8 bases between. Germline V gene lookup returns CDR1 DFQATT and CDR2 SNEGSKA (reference sequence).

The rearrangement links TRBV20-1 to TRBJ2-5; tentatively, D is TRBD2 (5 bases). Trimming removed 5 bases at V and 3 bases at J, with 16 bases between. CDR1 and CDR2 from the germline V gene are DFQATT and SNEGSKA (reference sequence). The CDR3 runs to 14 residues. The CDR3 DNA reads as TGCAGTGCTCGTAAGCCGAGGGATGAAGAGACCCAGTACTTC. It encodes CSARKPRDEETQYF.

The chain employs TRBV25-1 and TRBJ1-1; TRBD1 matches at 12 bases. The CDR3 consists of 19 residues. CDR1 is MGHDK and CDR2 is SYGVNS in the germline V gene. With V trimmed by 3 bases and J by 3 bases, 14 bases remained unmatched. The CDR3 reads CASSERPGGTGGKDTEAFF. The CDR3 nucleotides read TGTGCCAGCAGTGAGAGACCCGGAGGGACAGGGGGCAAGGACACTGAAGCTTTCTTT.

This clonotype has more than one count but fewer than ten. The V call is TRBV20-1, the J call TRBJ2-4, with 14 bases aligning to TRBD2. The ends lost 0 bases at V and 9 bases at J; junction bases unmatched: 7. CDR1 and CDR2 (germline): DFQATT, SNEGSKA (reference sequence). The CDR3 is 16 residues long. CDR3 DNA: TGCAGTGCTAGAGAGGGGACTAGCGGGAGTAGGGGCATTCAGTACTTC. Translated, it gives CSAREGTSGSRGIQYF.

The CDR3 sequence: CAIRRGGTSGTPYEQYF. Here the CDR3 DNA reads TGTGCCATCAGGAGGGGGGGGACGAGCGGAACCCCCTACGAGCAGTACTTC. This chain links TRBV10-3 with TRBJ2-7, with D possibly matching TRBD2 (7 bases). CDR1 ENHRY and CDR2 SYGVKD come from the germline V gene. The CDR3 has 17 amino acids. Trimming took 6 bases from V and 2 from J, leaving 23 bases between them.

The chain has TRBV14 and TRBJ2-4; the match to TRBD2 covers 7 bases. The ends lost 4 bases at V and 1 base at J; junction bases unmatched: 4. The length of the CDR3 is 15 residues. Germline CDR1 and CDR2: SGHDN and FVKESK. DNA for the CDR3: TGTGCCAGCAGCCCGCTAGCGGACGCCAAAAACATTCAGTACTTC. Translated: CASSPLADAKNIQYF.

This clonotype has at least ten counts. The chain uses TRBV10-3 and TRBJ2-4, with a tentative D call TRBD2 (5 bases). CDR1 and CDR2 (germline): ENHRY, SYGVKD. V gave up 11 bases and J gave up 7 bases, with 18 bases separating them. The CDR3 runs 13 residues. CDR3: CASEANLGNIQYF. The CDR3, as DNA: TGTGCCTCGGAGGCCAATCTGGGGAACATTCAGTACTTC.

This clonotype was recorded at least ten times. The gene calls are TRBV12-3 or TRBV12-4 and TRBJ1-5, with 8 bases aligning to TRBD1. The CDR3 totals 16 residues. The V segment lost 5 bases and the J segment 5 bases; nucleotides outside the gene matches: 11. This chain's CDR3 is CASSLDGRGRDQPQHF. CDR3 in DNA: TGTGCCAGCAGTCTCGATGGCAGGGGGCGGGATCAGCCCCAGCATTTT.

The CDR3 nucleotides are TGTGCCAGCAGCTCTGACTCGGGTTCCTACGAGCAGTACTTC. It specifies CASSSDSGSYEQYF. V is TRBV7-6 and J is TRBJ2-7; unclear D gene. The CDR3 is made up of 14 amino acids. Germline assignment: CDR1 SGHVS and CDR2 FNYEAQ. Trimming removed 4 bases at V and 1 base at J, with 11 bases between. Filled out from reference TRBV7-6 and TRBJ2-7, the complete variable domain reads GAGVSQSPRYKVTKRGQDVALRCDPISGHVSLYWYRQALGQGPEFLTYFNYEAQQDKSGLPNDRFSAERPEGSISTLTIQRTEQRDSAMYRCASSSDSGSYEQYFGPGTRLTVT.

This clonotype was counted at least ten times. The chain links TRBV12-3 or TRBV12-4 to TRBJ2-2, with D unclear. This CDR3 has 13 residues. V shed 5 bases and J shed 2 bases, with 6 bases lying between them. CDR3: CASSIHNTGELFF. The CDR3 DNA reads TGTGCCAGCAGTATCCATAACACCGGGGAGCTGTTTTTT.

This clonotype was seen a few times. The chain combines TRBV5-1 with TRBJ2-3, with TRBD1 matching over 10 bases. Germline V CDR1 and CDR2: SGHRS, YFSETQ. J was trimmed by 1 base and V by 0 bases; bases with no gene match: 8. The CDR3 runs to 18 residues. The CDR3: CASSLGGDRGFRTDTQYF. The CDR3 DNA reads as TGCGCCAGCAGCTTGGGGGGGGACAGGGGCTTCCGCACAGATACGCAGTATTTT.

This chain connects TRBV29-1 to TRBJ2-5; 7 bases are a match to TRBD1. Trimming took 7 bases from V and 2 from J; bases not matched to a gene: 13. CDR1 is SQVTM, CDR2 ANQGSEA, per germline. The CDR3 extends over 15 amino acids. The CDR3 bases are TGCAGCGGGATTCCCCGGGACAGAGAACAAGAGACCCAGTACTTC. It yields the protein CSGIPRDREQETQYF.

This clonotype was seen many times. The chain has TRBV20-1 and TRBJ2-2, with TRBD2 identical over 7 bases. Germline values: CDR1 DFQATT, CDR2 SNEGSKA (reference sequence). The CDR3 has 14 amino acids. V gave up 3 bases and J gave up 3 bases; unmatched junction bases: 4. The CDR3 coding sequence is TGCAGTGCTAGTCCTAGCGGATACACCGGGGAGCTGTTTTTT. The encoded protein is CSASPSGYTGELFF.

This chain joins TRBV30 and TRBJ2-1; D is possibly TRBD1 (5 bases). Trimming removed 4 bases from V and 5 bases from J, with 12 bases in between. The V gene's germline CDR1 is GTSNPN and CDR2 SVGIG (reference sequence). This CDR3 contains 13 residues. CDR3 loop: CAWTGRVDNEQFF. CDR3 DNA: TGTGCCTGGACCGGCAGGGTCGACAATGAGCAGTTCTTC.

This clonotype was seen repeatedly, ten times or more. The rearrangement uses TRBV6-5 and TRBJ2-5; maybe TRBD2 (6 bases). The germline V and J ends were trimmed by 0 bases and 0 bases, with 8 bases remaining between them. The CDR3 is made up of 15 amino acids. Germline CDR1 reads MNHEY; CDR2 reads SVGAGI. This CDR3 reads CASSYSASDQETQYF. The CDR3 coding sequence is TGTGCCAGCAGTTACTCGGCTAGCGACCAAGAGACCCAGTACTTC.

Points on this clonotype: With a much larger clone just one base away, this may be a read error. The chain links TRBV5-5 to TRBJ2-1; TRBD2 aligns across 11 bases. Germline V lookup: CDR1 SGHKS, CDR2 YYEKEE (reference sequence). CDR3 length: 13 amino acids. The CDR3 DNA reads as TGTGACAGCAGCTTGGGACTAGCGGACGAGCAGTTCTTC. Its translation is CDSSLGLADEQFF.